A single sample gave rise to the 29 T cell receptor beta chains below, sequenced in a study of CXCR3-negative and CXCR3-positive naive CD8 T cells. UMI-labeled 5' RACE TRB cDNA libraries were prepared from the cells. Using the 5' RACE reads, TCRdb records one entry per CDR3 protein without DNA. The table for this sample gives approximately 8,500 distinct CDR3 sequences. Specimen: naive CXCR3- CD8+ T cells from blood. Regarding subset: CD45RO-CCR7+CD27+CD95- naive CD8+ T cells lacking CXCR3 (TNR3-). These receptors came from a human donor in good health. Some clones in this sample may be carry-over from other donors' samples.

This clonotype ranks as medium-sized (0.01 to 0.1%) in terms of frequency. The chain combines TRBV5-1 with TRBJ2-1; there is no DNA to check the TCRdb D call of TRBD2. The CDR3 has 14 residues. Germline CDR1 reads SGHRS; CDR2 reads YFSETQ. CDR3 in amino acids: CASSWTSGHNEQFF.

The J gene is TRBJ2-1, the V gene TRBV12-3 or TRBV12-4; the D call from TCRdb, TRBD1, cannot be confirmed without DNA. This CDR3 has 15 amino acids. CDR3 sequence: CASSLGGISYNEQFF.

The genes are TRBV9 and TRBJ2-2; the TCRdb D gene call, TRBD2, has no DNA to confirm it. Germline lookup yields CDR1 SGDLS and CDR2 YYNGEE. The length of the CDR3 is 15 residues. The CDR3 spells CASSPGLAGAGELFF.

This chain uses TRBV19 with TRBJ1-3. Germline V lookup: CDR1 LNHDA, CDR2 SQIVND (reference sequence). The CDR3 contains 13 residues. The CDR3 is CASSLLTGNTIYF. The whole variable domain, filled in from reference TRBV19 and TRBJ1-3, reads DGGITQSPKYLFRKEGQNVTLSCEQNLNHDAMYWYRQDPGQGLRLIYYSQIVNDFQKGDIAEGYSVSREKKESFPLTVTSAQKNPTAFYLCASSLLTGNTIYFGEGSWLTVV.

The chain's CDR3 is CASGGTENDYYGYTF. The chain couples TRBV9 to TRBJ1-2. CDR3 length: 15 residues. Germline loops: CDR1 SGDLS, CDR2 YYNGEE.

The CDR3 sequence: CASSPAVAAYEQYF. The J gene is TRBJ2-7, the V gene TRBV28; checking the TCRdb D call of TRBD2 is not possible without DNA. The CDR3 spans 14 residues. The germline V gene has CDR1 MDHEN and CDR2 SYDVKM.

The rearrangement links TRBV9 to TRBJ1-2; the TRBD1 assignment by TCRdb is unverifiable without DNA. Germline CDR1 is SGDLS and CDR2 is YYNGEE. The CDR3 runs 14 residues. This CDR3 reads CASSEDSTNYGYTF. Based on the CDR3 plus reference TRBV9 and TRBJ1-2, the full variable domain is DSGVTQTPKHLITATGQRVTLRCSPRSGDLSVYWYQQSLDQGLQFLIQYYNGEERAKGNILERFSAQQFPDLHSELNLSSLELGDSALYFCASSEDSTNYGYTFGSGTRLTVV.

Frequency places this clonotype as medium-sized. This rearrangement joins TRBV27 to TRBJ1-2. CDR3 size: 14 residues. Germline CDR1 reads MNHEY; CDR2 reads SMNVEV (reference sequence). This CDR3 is CASSGKGLNYGYTF.

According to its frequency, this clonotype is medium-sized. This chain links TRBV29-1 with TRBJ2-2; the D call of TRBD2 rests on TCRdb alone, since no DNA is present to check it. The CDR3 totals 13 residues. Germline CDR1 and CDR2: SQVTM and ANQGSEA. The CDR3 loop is CSVEQGGYGELFF.

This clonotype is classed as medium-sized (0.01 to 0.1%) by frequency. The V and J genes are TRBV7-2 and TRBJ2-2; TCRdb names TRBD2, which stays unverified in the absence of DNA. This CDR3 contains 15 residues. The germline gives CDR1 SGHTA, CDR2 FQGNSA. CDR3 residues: CASSPLAGGPGELFF.

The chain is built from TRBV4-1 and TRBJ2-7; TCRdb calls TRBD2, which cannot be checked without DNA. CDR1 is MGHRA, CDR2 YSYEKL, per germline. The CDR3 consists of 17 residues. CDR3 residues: CASTQTPRGGRVDEQYF.

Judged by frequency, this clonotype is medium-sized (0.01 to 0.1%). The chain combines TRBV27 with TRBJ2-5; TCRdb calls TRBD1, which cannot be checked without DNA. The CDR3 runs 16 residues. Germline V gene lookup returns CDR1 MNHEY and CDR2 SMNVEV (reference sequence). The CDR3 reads CASRPGTGDIQETQYF.

CDR3 region: CASSRGYEADSNEKLFF. The chain joins TRBV4-3 to TRBJ1-4. From germline, CDR1 is LGHNA and CDR2 YSLEER. This CDR3 region has 17 residues.

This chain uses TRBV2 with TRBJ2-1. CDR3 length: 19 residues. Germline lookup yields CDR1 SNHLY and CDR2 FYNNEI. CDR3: CASSVVDSAIRGTYNEQFF.

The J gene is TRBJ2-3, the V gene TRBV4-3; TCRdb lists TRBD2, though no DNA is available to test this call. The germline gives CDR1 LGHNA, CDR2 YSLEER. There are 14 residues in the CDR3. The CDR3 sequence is CASSRGENSDTQYF.

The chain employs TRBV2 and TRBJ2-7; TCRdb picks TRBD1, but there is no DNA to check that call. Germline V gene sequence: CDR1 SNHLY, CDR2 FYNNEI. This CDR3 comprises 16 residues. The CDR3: CASSALGGYNSYEQYF. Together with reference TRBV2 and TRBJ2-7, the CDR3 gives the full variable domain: EPEVTQTPSHQVTQMGQEVILRCVPISNHLYFYWYRQILGQKVEFLVSFYNNEISEKSEIFDDQFSVERPDGSNFTLKIRSTKLEDSAMYFCASSALGGYNSYEQYFGPGTRLTVT.

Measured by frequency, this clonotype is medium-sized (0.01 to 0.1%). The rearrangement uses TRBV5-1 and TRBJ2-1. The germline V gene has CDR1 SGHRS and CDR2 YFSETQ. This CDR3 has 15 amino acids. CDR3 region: CASSLESYSYNEQFF.

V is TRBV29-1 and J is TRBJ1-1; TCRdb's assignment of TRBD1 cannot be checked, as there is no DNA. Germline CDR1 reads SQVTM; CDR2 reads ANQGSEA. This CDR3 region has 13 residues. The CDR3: CSVFRGPNTEAFF.

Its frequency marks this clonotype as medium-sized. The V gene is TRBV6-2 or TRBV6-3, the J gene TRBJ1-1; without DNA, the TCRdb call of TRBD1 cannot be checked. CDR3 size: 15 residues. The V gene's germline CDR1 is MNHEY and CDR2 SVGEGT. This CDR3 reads CASISRTGPNTEAFF.

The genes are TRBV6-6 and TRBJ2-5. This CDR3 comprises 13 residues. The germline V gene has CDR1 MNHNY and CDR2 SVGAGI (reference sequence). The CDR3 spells CASSSFIQETQYF.

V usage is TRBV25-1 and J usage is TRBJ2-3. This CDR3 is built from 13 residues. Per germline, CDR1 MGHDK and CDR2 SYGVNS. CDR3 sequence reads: CASRPAGTDTQYF.

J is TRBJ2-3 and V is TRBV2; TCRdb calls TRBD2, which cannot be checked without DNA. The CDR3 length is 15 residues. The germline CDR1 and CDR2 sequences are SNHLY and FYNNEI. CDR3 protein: CASIEGRLGTDTQYF. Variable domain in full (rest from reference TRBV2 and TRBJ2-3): EPEVTQTPSHQVTQMGQEVILRCVPISNHLYFYWYRQILGQKVEFLVSFYNNEISEKSEIFDDQFSVERPDGSNFTLKIRSTKLEDSAMYFCASIEGRLGTDTQYFGPGTRLTVL.

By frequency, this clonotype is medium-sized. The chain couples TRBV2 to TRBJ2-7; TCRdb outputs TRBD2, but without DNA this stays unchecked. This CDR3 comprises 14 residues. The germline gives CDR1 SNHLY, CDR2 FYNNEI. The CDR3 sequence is CATLGGTSGADEYF.

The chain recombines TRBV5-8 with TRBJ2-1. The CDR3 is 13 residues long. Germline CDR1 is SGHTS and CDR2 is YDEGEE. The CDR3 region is CASSLRGYNEQFF.

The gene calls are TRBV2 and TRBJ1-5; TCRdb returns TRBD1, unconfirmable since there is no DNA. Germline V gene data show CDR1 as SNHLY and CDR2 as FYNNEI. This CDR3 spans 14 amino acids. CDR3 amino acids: CASAQWGAGQPQHF.

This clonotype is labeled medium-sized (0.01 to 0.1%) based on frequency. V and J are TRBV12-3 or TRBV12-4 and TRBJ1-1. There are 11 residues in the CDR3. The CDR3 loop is CASRDITEAFF.

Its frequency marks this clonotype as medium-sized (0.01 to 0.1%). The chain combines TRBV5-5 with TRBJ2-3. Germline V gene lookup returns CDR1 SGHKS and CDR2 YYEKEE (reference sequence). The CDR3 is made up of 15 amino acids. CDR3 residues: CASSVSRAHTDTQYF.

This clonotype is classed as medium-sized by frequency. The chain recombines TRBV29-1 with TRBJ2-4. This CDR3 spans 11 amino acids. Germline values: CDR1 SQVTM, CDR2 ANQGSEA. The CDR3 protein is CSVEDARIQYF.

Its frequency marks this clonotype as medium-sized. The CDR3 loop reads CSVTGMNTEAFF. The chain recombines TRBV29-1 with TRBJ1-1; the TCRdb call, TRBD1, lacks DNA for checking. The CDR3 covers 12 residues. In germline, CDR1 is SQVTM, CDR2 ANQGSEA.